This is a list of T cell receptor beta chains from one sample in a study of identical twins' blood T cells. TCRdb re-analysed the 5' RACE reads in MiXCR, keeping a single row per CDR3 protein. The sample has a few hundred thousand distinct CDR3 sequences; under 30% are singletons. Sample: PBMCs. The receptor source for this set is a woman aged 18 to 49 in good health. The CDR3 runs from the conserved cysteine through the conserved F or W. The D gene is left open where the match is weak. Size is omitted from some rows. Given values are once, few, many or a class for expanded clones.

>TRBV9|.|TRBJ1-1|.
TGTGCCAGCAGCGTCTGGAGTGACACTGAAGCTTTCTTT
CASSVWSDTEAFF
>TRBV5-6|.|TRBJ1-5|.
TGTGCCAGCAGCTTGACCAACCGTCAGCCCCAGCATTTT
CASSLTNRQPQHF
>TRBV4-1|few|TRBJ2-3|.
TGCGCCAGCAGCCAAGTATCCGGAGGCGCAGATACGCAGTATTTT
CASSQVSGGADTQYF
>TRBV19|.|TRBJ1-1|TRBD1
TGTGCCAGCCAAGCTCCCAAGGGGACAGGCCGTGTGGAAGCTTTCTTT
CASQAPKGTGRVEAFF
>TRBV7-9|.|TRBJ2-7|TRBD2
TGTGCCAGCAGCAGTAGCGGGGAGCAGTACTTC
CASSSSGEQYF
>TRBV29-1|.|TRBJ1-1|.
TGCAGCGTTGGGACACGGGTCCTTATCACTGAAGCTTTCTTT
CSVGTRVLITEAFF
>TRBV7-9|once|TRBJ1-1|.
TGTGCCAGCAGCTTCGGGCCGTCGGAGTCGAACACTGAAGCTTTCTTT
CASSFGPSESNTEAFF
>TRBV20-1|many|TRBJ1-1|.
TGCAGTGCGCCCAAGTACACTGAAGCTTTCTTT
CSAPKYTEAFF
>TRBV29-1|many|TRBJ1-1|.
TGCAGCGTACTACAGGGTGGGAAAACTGAAGCTTTCTTT
CSVLQGGKTEAFF
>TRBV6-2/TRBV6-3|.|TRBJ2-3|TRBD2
TGTGCCAGCAGGAGAGCGGGACCCACAGATACGCAGTATTTT
CASRRAGPTDTQYF